A selection of T cell receptor beta chains follows, all from one sample in a study of CD4 T cells in relation to SARS-CoV-2 and coronaviruses. Assay used: immunoSEQ multiplex PCR; TCRdb lists only in-frame clones, some missing. The sample consists of approximately 24,000 clones, around 74% of them appearing once. Their cognate antigens are unknown. The source material was CD4+ T cells from PBMCs, cultured in vitro. These receptors all come from a human donor in good health. Each CDR3 is given with its conserved first and last residue. Each record gives: J gene, clone size, D gene, V gene, CDR3 DNA, CDR3 protein. A D gene is named only where the DNA matches it firmly. Clone size is stated in some rows and not others, as once, few, many or a class when expanded.

j_call: TRBJ2-2
clone_size: .
d_call: .
v_call: TRBV6-1
cdr3_nt: TGTGCCAGCAGTGAGTTGTCTGGTAGCCTGACCGGGGAGCTGTTTTTT
cdr3_aa: CASSELSGSLTGELFF

j_call: TRBJ1-2
clone_size: .
d_call: TRBD1
v_call: TRBV30
cdr3_nt: TGTGCCTGGAGTGCTAACAGGGGGCAGGGTGGCTACACCTTC
cdr3_aa: CAWSANRGQGGYTF

j_call: TRBJ1-5
clone_size: .
d_call: .
v_call: TRBV3-1/TRBV3-2
cdr3_nt: TGTGCCAGCAGCCAAGCATTCGGGGGCCCGAGCAATCAGCCCCAGCATTTT
cdr3_aa: CASSQAFGGPSNQPQHF

j_call: TRBJ2-7
clone_size: .
d_call: TRBD1
v_call: TRBV18
cdr3_nt: TGTGCCAGCTCACCGGAACAGGGGGCCTCGGGGGAGCAGTACTTC
cdr3_aa: CASSPEQGASGEQYF

j_call: TRBJ2-7
clone_size: .
d_call: TRBD2
v_call: TRBV6-2/TRBV6-3
cdr3_nt: TGTGCCAGCAGTTACCTACCCCTAGCGGGGCCTGCTTACGAGCAGTACTTC
cdr3_aa: CASSYLPLAGPAYEQYF

j_call: TRBJ2-7
clone_size: .
d_call: TRBD1
v_call: TRBV24-1
cdr3_nt: TGTGCCACCAGTGGACAGGGGGCTTGGGAGCAGTACTTC
cdr3_aa: CATSGQGAWEQYF

j_call: TRBJ2-2
clone_size: .
d_call: .
v_call: TRBV5-5
cdr3_nt: TGTGCCAGCAGCTTGGGCCAGGTGGACCCCGGGGAGCTGTTTTTT
cdr3_aa: CASSLGQVDPGELFF

j_call: TRBJ1-2
clone_size: few
d_call: .
v_call: TRBV7-2
cdr3_nt: TGTGCCAGCAGCTTAGGGCCTACTAACTATGGCTACACCTTC
cdr3_aa: CASSLGPTNYGYTF

j_call: TRBJ2-7
clone_size: .
d_call: TRBD2
v_call: TRBV7-2
cdr3_nt: TGTGCCAGCAGCTTAGTTGGTAGCGGGAGCTACGAGCAGTACTTC
cdr3_aa: CASSLVGSGSYEQYF

j_call: TRBJ2-2
clone_size: .
d_call: TRBD2
v_call: TRBV6-4
cdr3_nt: TGTGCCAGCAGCCCGCGGGGGGCGAACACCGGGGAGCTGTTTTTT
cdr3_aa: CASSPRGANTGELFF

j_call: TRBJ2-5
clone_size: .
d_call: .
v_call: TRBV6-5
cdr3_nt: TGTGCCAGCACCGAGGACGCTTCCCGGGGGGAGACCCAGTACTTC
cdr3_aa: CASTEDASRGETQYF

j_call: TRBJ2-2
clone_size: few
d_call: .
v_call: TRBV3-1/TRBV3-2
cdr3_nt: TGTGCCAGCAGCCCCGGGACATTCCTCACCGGGGAGCTGTTTTTT
cdr3_aa: CASSPGTFLTGELFF

j_call: TRBJ2-1
clone_size: .
d_call: .
v_call: TRBV12-3/TRBV12-4
cdr3_nt: TGTGCCAGCAGTTTAGGGCTAGATGGTGAGCAGTTCTTC
cdr3_aa: CASSLGLDGEQFF

j_call: TRBJ2-2
clone_size: few
d_call: .
v_call: TRBV5-1
cdr3_nt: TGCGCCAGCAGCTTCCAGGAAAACACCGGGGAGCTGTTTTTT
cdr3_aa: CASSFQENTGELFF

j_call: TRBJ2-5
clone_size: .
d_call: TRBD1
v_call: TRBV9
cdr3_nt: TGTGCCAGCAGCGCCCTACAGGGGACCCAAGAGACCCAGTACTTC
cdr3_aa: CASSALQGTQETQYF

j_call: TRBJ2-2
clone_size: .
d_call: TRBD2
v_call: TRBV28
cdr3_nt: TGTGCCAGCAGTGTTTTGCGGGAGTGGCTATCCGGGGAGCTGTTTTTT
cdr3_aa: CASSVLREWLSGELFF

j_call: TRBJ1-6
clone_size: few
d_call: TRBD1
v_call: TRBV3-1/TRBV3-2
cdr3_nt: TGTGCCACACGACAGGGGGCCGATAATTCACCCCTCCACTTT
cdr3_aa: CATRQGADNSPLHF

j_call: TRBJ2-1
clone_size: .
d_call: TRBD2
v_call: TRBV19
cdr3_nt: TGTGCCAGTACCCGTCTAGCGGGAAGACGCAATGAGCAGTTCTTC
cdr3_aa: CASTRLAGRRNEQFF

j_call: TRBJ2-1
clone_size: .
d_call: .
v_call: TRBV6-5
cdr3_nt: TGTGCCAGCAGTAAATTATTGGACGCCGTTGAGCAGTTCTTC
cdr3_aa: CASSKLLDAVEQFF

j_call: TRBJ2-1
clone_size: .
d_call: TRBD2
v_call: TRBV6-2/TRBV6-3
cdr3_nt: TGTGCCAGCAGTCGTATCGGGACTAGCGGTTACAATGAGCAGTTCTTC
cdr3_aa: CASSRIGTSGYNEQFF

j_call: TRBJ2-3
clone_size: .
d_call: .
v_call: TRBV2
cdr3_nt: TGTGCCAGCAACGATCCCTCGGATACGCAGTATTTT
cdr3_aa: CASNDPSDTQYF

j_call: TRBJ1-2
clone_size: .
d_call: .
v_call: TRBV3-1/TRBV3-2
cdr3_nt: TGTGCCAGCAGCCAAATGCCAGCCGCTAACTATGGCTACACCTTC
cdr3_aa: CASSQMPAANYGYTF

j_call: TRBJ2-7
clone_size: .
d_call: .
v_call: TRBV14
cdr3_nt: TGTGCCAGCAGCCAAGGGCGCGCCTCCTACGAGCAGTACTTC
cdr3_aa: CASSQGRASYEQYF

j_call: TRBJ2-7
clone_size: .
d_call: .
v_call: TRBV30
cdr3_nt: TGTGCCTGGACCCCCGCCAGTGAGCTCTACGAGCAGTACTTC
cdr3_aa: CAWTPASELYEQYF

j_call: TRBJ2-7
clone_size: .
d_call: TRBD2
v_call: TRBV3-1/TRBV3-2
cdr3_nt: TGTGCCAGCAGCCAAGATATCAGCGGGAGCAGTGAGCAGTACTTC
cdr3_aa: CASSQDISGSSEQYF

j_call: TRBJ1-1
clone_size: .
d_call: TRBD1
v_call: TRBV2
cdr3_nt: TGTGCCAGCAGTCAAACCGGGACAGGGAACACTGAAGCTTTCTTT
cdr3_aa: CASSQTGTGNTEAFF

j_call: TRBJ2-6
clone_size: few
d_call: .
v_call: TRBV27
cdr3_nt: TGTGCCAGCAGTTCGAAAACGCCGGGACCGGGCAGATCTGGGGCCAACGTCCTGACTTTC
cdr3_aa: CASSSKTPGPGRSGANVLTF

j_call: TRBJ1-1
clone_size: .
d_call: .
v_call: TRBV23-1
cdr3_nt: TGCGCCAGCAGTAGCCCTTTGGAGGTTATAAACGCTGAAGCTTTCTTT
cdr3_aa: CASSSPLEVINAEAFF

j_call: TRBJ2-2
clone_size: .
d_call: .
v_call: TRBV5-1
cdr3_nt: TGCGCCAGCAGCTTGGAAACCGGGGAGCTGTTTTTT
cdr3_aa: CASSLETGELFF

j_call: TRBJ1-4
clone_size: .
d_call: TRBD1
v_call: TRBV24-1
cdr3_nt: TGTGCCACCAGTGATCCTCAGACAGGGGGAGAAAAACTGTTTTTT
cdr3_aa: CATSDPQTGGEKLFF

j_call: TRBJ2-7
clone_size: .
d_call: TRBD1
v_call: TRBV6-5
cdr3_nt: TGTGCCAGCAGTCGCTCCGGGACAGGAATCTACGAGCAGTACTTC
cdr3_aa: CASSRSGTGIYEQYF

j_call: TRBJ1-1
clone_size: .
d_call: .
v_call: TRBV10-1
cdr3_nt: TGCGCCAGCAGTGGTTCAGGGAACACTGAAGCTTTCTTT
cdr3_aa: CASSGSGNTEAFF

j_call: TRBJ2-7
clone_size: .
d_call: .
v_call: TRBV20-1
cdr3_nt: TGCAGTGCTAGAGTAGAGAGGGAGCAGTACTTC
cdr3_aa: CSARVEREQYF

j_call: TRBJ1-2
clone_size: .
d_call: .
v_call: TRBV4-1
cdr3_nt: TGCGCCAGCAGCCCAAGGGAGGGGACGGATGGCTACACCTTC
cdr3_aa: CASSPREGTDGYTF

j_call: TRBJ1-1
clone_size: .
d_call: .
v_call: TRBV19
cdr3_nt: TGTGCCAGTAGTGAGGCATCGAACACTGAAGCTTTCTTT
cdr3_aa: CASSEASNTEAFF

j_call: TRBJ1-2
clone_size: .
d_call: .
v_call: TRBV27
cdr3_nt: TGTGCCAGCAGTTTATCGGGACGACGGCCTAACTATGGCTACACCTTC
cdr3_aa: CASSLSGRRPNYGYTF

j_call: TRBJ2-1
clone_size: few
d_call: .
v_call: TRBV27
cdr3_nt: TGTGCCAGCGTACCAGACGGCGCCTACAATGAGCAGTTCTTC
cdr3_aa: CASVPDGAYNEQFF

j_call: TRBJ2-3
clone_size: .
d_call: .
v_call: TRBV6-5
cdr3_nt: TGTGCCAGCAGTTACACGTGGGATCGCACAGATACGCAGTATTTT
cdr3_aa: CASSYTWDRTDTQYF

j_call: TRBJ2-1
clone_size: .
d_call: .
v_call: TRBV13
cdr3_nt: TGTGCCAGCAGCTTGGTGGGGCACAATGAGCAGTTCTTC
cdr3_aa: CASSLVGHNEQFF

j_call: TRBJ2-7
clone_size: .
d_call: .
v_call: TRBV5-1
cdr3_nt: TGCGCCAGCAGCCCCAGGGGGGCCTCCTACGAGCAGTACTTC
cdr3_aa: CASSPRGASYEQYF

j_call: TRBJ2-5
clone_size: .
d_call: .
v_call: TRBV24-1
cdr3_nt: TGTGCCACCAGTGATTCGAGAGGGGCAGGGGAGACCCAGTACTTC
cdr3_aa: CATSDSRGAGETQYF

j_call: TRBJ2-3
clone_size: .
d_call: .
v_call: TRBV19
cdr3_nt: TGTGCCAGTAGTATCGGCGGATTGCAGTATTTT
cdr3_aa: CASSIGGLQYF

j_call: TRBJ2-1
clone_size: few
d_call: .
v_call: TRBV4-2
cdr3_nt: TGTGCCAGCAGCCAAGCAACCGGAACCCTTTACTCCTACAATGAGCAGTTCTTC
cdr3_aa: CASSQATGTLYSYNEQFF